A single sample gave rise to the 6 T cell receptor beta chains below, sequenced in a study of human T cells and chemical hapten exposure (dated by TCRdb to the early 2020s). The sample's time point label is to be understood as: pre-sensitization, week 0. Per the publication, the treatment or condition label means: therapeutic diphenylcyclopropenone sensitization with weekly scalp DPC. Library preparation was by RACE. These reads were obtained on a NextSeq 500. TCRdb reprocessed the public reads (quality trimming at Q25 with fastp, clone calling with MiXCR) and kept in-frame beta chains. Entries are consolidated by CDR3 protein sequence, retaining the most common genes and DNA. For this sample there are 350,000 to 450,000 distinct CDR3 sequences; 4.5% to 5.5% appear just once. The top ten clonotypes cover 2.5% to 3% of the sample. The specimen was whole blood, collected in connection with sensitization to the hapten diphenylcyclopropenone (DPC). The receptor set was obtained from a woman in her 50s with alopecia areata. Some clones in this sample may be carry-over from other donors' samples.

The CDR3 reads CASSSGPQYEQFF. DNA of the CDR3: TGTGCCAGCAGCTCCGGACCGCAATATGAGCAGTTCTTC. The rearrangement uses TRBV5-6 and TRBJ2-1; no definite D call. V was clipped by 3 bases and J by 8 bases, with 12 bases between them. The CDR3 is made up of 13 amino acids. The germline V gene has CDR1 SGHDT and CDR2 YYEEEE.

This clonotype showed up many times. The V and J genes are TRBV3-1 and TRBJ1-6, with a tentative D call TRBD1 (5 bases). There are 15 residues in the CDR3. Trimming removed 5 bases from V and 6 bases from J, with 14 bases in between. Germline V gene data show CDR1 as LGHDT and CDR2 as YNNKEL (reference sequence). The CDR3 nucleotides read TGTGCCAGCAGCACCACCCCGGGACCTAATTCACCCCTCCACTTT. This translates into CASSTTPGPNSPLHF.

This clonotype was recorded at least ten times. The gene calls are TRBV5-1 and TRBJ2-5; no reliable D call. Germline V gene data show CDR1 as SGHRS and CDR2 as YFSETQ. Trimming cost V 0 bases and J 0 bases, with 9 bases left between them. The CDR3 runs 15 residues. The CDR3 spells CASSLGSGYQETQYF. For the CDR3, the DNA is TGCGCCAGCAGCTTGGGCTCCGGCTACCAAGAGACCCAGTACTTC.

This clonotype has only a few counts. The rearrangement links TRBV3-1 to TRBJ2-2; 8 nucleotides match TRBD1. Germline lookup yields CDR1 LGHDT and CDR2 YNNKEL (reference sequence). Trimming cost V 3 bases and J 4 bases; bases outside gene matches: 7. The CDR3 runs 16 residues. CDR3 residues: CASSHPDRVGTGELFF. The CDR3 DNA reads TGTGCCAGCAGCCACCCGGACAGGGTGGGCACCGGGGAGCTGTTTTTT.

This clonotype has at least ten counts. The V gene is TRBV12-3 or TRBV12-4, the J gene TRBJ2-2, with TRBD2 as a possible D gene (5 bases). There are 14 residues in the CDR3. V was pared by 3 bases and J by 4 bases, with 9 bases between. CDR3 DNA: TGTGCCAGCAGTTTCTCGGGGAGCACCGGGGAGCTGTTTTTT. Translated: CASSFSGSTGELFF.

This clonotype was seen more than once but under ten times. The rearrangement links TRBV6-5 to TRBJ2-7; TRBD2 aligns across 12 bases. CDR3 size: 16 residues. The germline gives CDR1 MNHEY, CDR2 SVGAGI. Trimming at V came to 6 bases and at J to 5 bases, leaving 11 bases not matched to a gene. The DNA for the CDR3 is TGTGCCAGCAGCTGGGGATTGACTAGCGGGAGAAACGAGCAGTACTTC. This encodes CASSWGLTSGRNEQYF.